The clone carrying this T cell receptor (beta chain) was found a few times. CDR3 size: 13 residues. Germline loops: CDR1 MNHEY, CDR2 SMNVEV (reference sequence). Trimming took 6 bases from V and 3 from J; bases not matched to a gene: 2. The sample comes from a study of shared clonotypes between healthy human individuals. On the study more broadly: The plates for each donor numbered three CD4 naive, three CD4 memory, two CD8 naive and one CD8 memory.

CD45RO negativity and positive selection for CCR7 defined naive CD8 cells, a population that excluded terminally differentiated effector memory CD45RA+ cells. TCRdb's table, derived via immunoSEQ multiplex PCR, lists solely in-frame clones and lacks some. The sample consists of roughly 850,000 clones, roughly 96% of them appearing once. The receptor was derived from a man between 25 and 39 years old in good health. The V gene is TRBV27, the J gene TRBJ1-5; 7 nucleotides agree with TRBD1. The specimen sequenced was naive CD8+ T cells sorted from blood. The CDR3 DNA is TGTGCCAGCAGGGGACAGAACAATCAGCCCCAGCATTTT. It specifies CASRGQNNQPQHF.